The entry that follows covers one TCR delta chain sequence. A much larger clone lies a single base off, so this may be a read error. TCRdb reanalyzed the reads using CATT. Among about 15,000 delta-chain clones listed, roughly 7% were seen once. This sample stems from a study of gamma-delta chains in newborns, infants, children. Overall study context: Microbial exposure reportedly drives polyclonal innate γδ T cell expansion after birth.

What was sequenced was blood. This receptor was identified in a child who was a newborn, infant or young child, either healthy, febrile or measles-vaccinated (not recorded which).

The CDR3 DNA follows: TGTGCCTGTGACACCGTCGGGGGATACGCGAGCACCTGGGACACCCGACAGATGTTTTTC. This sequence encodes CACDTVGGYASTWDTRQMFF. The chain links TRDV2 to TRDJ3, with 10 bases fitting TRDD3. V trimming: 0 bases; J trimming: 2 bases; junction bases outside the gene matches: 9. Germline CDR1 and CDR2: GEAIGNYY and EKD. CDR3 length: 20 amino acids.